The rows below give T cell receptor beta chains drawn from one sample of a study of T cell responses to AZD1222 COVID-19 vaccine. Sequencing used immunoSEQ multiplex PCR; TCRdb keeps in-frame clones, though not all of them. The data contain about 120,000 clones, about 88% of them singletons. The source material was peripheral blood, sampled 28 days after the second AZD1222 dose. These TCRs come from an adult who received the AZD1222 COVID-19 vaccine. Each CDR3 is given with its conserved first and last residue.

v_call,cdr3_aa
TRBV20-1,CSASGRGLGGTDTQYF
TRBV27,CASSSPTGVVTYEQYF
TRBV6-5,CASSKQGTSPLHF
TRBV25-1,CASGWSQGSSYEQYF
TRBV29-1,CSYAGRGTDTQYF
TRBV18,CASLPGQGYNEQFF
TRBV7-2,CASSLGGFGTEAFF
TRBV9,CASSPPYEGRQPQHF
TRBV5-6,CASSRPVPYEQYF
TRBV19,CASRDPYSNQPQHF
TRBV6-2/TRBV6-3,CASSPTGGENSPLHF
TRBV19,CASSIVGASNQPQHF
TRBV5-1,CASSPPSDIYGYTF
TRBV4-2,CASSQVVRDEQFF
TRBV5-4,CASSLNRGLTYNEQFF
TRBV16,CASSQGQVQETQYF
TRBV19,CASSRGRAYEQYF
TRBV4-2,CASSQGRTEAFF
TRBV2,CASTEGRGGLETQYF
TRBV6-1,CASSEAVPDEQYF
TRBV6-5,CASTPGRTGNNEQFF
TRBV28,CASSATGVYNSPLHF
TRBV3-1/TRBV3-2,CASSQLDNTQYF
TRBV30,CAWNPRQTGNSPLHF
TRBV29-1,CSVGIDVEKSNQPQHF
TRBV27,CASSFWNSPLHF
TRBV6-4,CATKYGRADSPLHF
TRBV19,CASRTPPGELFF
TRBV5-1,CASSRNLDTLGETQYF
TRBV7-2,CASSFRGQGIMNTEAFF
TRBV19,CASSRYSSTDTQYF
TRBV4-1,CASSQSGGPQNTEAFF
TRBV15,CATSRAPPGGAGEDTQYF
TRBV5-1,CASSLVQGANNEQFF
TRBV5-6,CASSLRNTGELFF
TRBV7-6,CASSLGGTSTPEQYF
TRBV2,CASRAGTDYQPQHF
TRBV13,CASSLRTGSTGNTIYF
TRBV6-6,CAGTGQGNTEAFF
TRBV7-2,CASSLEVVRGTQYF
TRBV5-1,CASSAGLAGGSDTQYF
TRBV28,CASSLRREQYF
TRBV10-2,CASSEQNNQPQHF
TRBV6-2/TRBV6-3,CASSANNYGYTF
TRBV2,CASRYRVFNEKLFF
TRBV3-1/TRBV3-2,CASSQDVTDYGYTF
TRBV11-2,CASSLAWLAGDPYNEQFF
TRBV6-2/TRBV6-3,CASSFLDTDNQPQHF
TRBV9,CASSGQGLLGGYTF
TRBV6-2/TRBV6-3,CASSPQRGGLTYNEQFF
TRBV5-4,CASSDHPGTGNGYTF
TRBV27,CASTGVANTGELFF
TRBV15,CATSRDAAGANVLTF
TRBV13,CASSSWDKNYGYTF
TRBV6-6,CASRGQGAYNEQFF
TRBV28,CASRGNTEAFF
TRBV6-5,CASSPGRGPQYF
TRBV14,CASSQDSSQPQHF
TRBV4-3,CASSQGRPTDTQYF
TRBV5-1,CASSSTGTVNKNIQYF